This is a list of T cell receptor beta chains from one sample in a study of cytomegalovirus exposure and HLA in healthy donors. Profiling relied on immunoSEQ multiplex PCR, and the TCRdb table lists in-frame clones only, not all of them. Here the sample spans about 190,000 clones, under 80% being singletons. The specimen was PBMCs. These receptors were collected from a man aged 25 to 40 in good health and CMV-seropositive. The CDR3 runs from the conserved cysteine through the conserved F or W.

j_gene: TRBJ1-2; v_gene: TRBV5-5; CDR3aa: CASSLQEGLNYGYTF
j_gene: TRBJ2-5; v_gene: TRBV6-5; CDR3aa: CASSWGSGALQETQYF
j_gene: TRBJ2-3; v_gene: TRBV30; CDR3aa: CAWGTSGTDTQYF
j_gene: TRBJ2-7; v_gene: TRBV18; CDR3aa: CASSPPAGREYEQYF
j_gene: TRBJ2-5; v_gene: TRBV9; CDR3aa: CASSVTGGVLETQYF
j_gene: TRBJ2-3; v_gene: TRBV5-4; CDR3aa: CASRDSGRDTDTQYF
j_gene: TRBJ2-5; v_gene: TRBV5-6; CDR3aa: CASSVGRGETQYF
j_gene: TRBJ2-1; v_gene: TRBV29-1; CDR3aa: CSAMGQGVINEQFF
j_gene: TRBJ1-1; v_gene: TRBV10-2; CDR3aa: CASSEQAGTEAFF
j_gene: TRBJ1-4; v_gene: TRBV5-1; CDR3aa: CASSLGWAADNEKLFF
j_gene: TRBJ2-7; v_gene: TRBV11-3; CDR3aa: CASSLDSRLPPHF
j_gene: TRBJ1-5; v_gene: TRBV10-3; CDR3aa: CAISVRGESQPQHF
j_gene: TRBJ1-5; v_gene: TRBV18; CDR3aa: CASATGGHGPQHF
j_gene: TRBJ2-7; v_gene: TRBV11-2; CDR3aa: CASSYQRGYEQYF
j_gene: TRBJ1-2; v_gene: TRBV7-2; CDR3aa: CASSTTQGRGGYTF
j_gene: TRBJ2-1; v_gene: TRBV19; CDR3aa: CASRASVTNEQFF
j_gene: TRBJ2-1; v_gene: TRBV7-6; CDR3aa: CASSFVLAGTYNEQFF
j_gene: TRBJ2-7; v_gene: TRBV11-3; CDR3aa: CASSLGGQHYEQYF
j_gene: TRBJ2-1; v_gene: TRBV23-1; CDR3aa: CASSQSRGNEQFF
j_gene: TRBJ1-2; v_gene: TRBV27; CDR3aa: CASRWGTGDGYTF
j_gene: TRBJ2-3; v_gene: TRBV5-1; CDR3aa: CASSWTSGATDTQYF
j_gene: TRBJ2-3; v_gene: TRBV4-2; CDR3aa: CASSQDRKRGTDTQYF
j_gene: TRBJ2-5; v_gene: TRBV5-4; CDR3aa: CASSLAGEAETQYF
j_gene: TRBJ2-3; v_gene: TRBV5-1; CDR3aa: CASSAETGGTDTQYF
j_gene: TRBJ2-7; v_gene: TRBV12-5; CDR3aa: CASEGKRDILYEQYF
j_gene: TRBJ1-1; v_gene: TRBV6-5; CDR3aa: CASTKRQGEAFF
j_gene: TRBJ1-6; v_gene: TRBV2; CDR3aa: CASNRGNNSPLHF
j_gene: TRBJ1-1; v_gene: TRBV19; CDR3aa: CASSRGQGHLLLVGTEAFF
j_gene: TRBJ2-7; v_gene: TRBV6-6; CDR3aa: CASSRGQGAYEQYF
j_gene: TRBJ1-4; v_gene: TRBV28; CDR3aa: CASSLPTGTNEKLFF
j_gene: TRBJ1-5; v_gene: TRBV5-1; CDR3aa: CASSPGTGRQPQHF
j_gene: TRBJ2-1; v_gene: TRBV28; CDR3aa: CATLSFSGGYNEQFF
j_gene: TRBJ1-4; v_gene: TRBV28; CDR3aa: CASSLSPRSQGENEKLFF
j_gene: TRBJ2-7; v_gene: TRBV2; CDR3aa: CASSEDLAGQDYEQYF
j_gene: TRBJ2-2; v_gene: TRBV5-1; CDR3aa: CASHHGLAGVAGELFF
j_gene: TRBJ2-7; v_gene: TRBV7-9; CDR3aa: CASTLAGVSSYEQYF
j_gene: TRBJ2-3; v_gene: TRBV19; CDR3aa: CASSHQRGAPRQGVLRDTQYF
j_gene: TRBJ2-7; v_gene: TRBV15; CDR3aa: CATSRDERLSRHF
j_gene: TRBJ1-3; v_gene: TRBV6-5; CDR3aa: CASKGQGGNTIYF
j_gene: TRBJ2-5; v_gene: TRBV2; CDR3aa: CASSYRGQGTQYF
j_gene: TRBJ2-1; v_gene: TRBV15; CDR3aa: CATSTGNSRAEQFF